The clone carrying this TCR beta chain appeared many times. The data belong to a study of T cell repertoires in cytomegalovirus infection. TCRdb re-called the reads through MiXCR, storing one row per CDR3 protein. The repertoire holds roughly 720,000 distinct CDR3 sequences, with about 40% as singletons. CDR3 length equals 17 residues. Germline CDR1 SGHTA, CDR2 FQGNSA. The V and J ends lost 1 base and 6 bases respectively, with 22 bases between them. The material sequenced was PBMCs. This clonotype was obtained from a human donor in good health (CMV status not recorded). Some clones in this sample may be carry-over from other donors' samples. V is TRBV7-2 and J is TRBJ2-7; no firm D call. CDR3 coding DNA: TGTGCCAGCAGCTTAGTGGGTTGGGAAAACCCGACCCCCGAGCAGTACTTC. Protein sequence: CASSLVGWENPTPEQYF.